This TCR beta chain was sequenced for a study of cytomegalovirus exposure and HLA in healthy donors. Regarding the study as a whole: It was approximately 170 TCR beta chains that were listed as cytomegalovirus-associated. About 90% or about 30% of the time was how often most TCR beta V segments were productive, according to an earlier analysis. A few of the chains that were CMV-associated were confirmed in vitro to be specific for CMV antigens.

As regards this clone: The antigen remains unidentified.

This cohort consisted of healthy bone marrow donors. A multiplex PCR was run with 60 Vbeta primers and 13 Jbeta primers. Assay used: immunoSEQ multiplex PCR; TCRdb lists only in-frame clones, some missing. Among some 160,000 clones listed, roughly four fifths were seen once. Material: PBMCs. The origin of this receptor is a male donor in good health and CMV-seronegative.

The CDR3: CASSRTGGPGNTIYF. DNA for the CDR3: TGTGCCAGCAGCCGAACAGGGGGGCCTGGAAACACCATATATTTT. The gene calls are TRBV21-1 and TRBJ1-3; the table assigns TRBD1, which was not confirmed against the DNA. TRBV21-1 is deemed a pseudogene. The CDR3 sequence is 15 residues long.